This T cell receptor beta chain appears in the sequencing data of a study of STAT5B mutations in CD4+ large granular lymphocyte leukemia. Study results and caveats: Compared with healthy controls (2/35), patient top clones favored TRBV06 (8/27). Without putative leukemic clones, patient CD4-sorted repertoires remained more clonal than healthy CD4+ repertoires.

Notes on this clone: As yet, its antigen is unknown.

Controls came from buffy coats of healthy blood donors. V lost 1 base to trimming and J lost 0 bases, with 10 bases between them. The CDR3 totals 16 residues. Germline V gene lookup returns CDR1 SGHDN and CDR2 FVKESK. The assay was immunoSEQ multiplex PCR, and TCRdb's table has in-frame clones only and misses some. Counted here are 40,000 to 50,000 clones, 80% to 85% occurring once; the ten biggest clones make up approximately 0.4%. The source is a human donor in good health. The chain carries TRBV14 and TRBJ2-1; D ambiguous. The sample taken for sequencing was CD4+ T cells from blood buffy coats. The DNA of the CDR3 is TGTGCCAGCAGCCAAGTTTCCGCGAGCTCCTACAATGAGCAGTTCTTC. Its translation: CASSQVSASSYNEQFF. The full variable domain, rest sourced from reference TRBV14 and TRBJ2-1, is EAGVTQFPSHSVIEKGQTVTLRCDPISGHDNLYWYRRVMGKEIKFLLHFVKESKQDESGMPNNRFLAERTGGTYSTLKVQPAELEDSGVYFCASSQVSASSYNEQFFGPGTRLTVL.